This T cell receptor (beta chain) emerged from a study of blood T cell repertoires in COVID-19. CDR3 length: 16 amino acids. The V gene's germline CDR1 is SGHRS and CDR2 YFSETQ. J was trimmed by 2 bases and V by 4 bases; bases with no gene match: 5. Some clones are missing from TCRdb's copy, which holds only in-frame ones; the method was immunoSEQ multiplex PCR. Of about 210,000 clones detected, 70% to 90% appear once; the ten largest clones hold about 7.3%. V is TRBV5-1 and J is TRBJ2-5, with 13 bases aligning to TRBD2. Sequences were obtained from peripheral blood. The clonotype was recovered from a woman between 50 and 59 years old with active or convalescent COVID-19. The CDR3: CASSLRLAGGQETQYF. DNA of the CDR3: TGCGCCAGCAGCCTGAGACTAGCGGGAGGTCAAGAGACCCAGTACTTC.